The 25 T cell receptor beta chains given below trace back to one sample, sequenced in a study of shared clonotypes between healthy human individuals (dated by TCRdb to about 2020). To prepare the library, the immunoSEQ multiplex PCR assay was applied. As stored in TCRdb, this immuneACCESS dataset retains in-frame rearrangements with V and J assigned. A fraction of the clones does not appear; measured against another copy, unresolved V genes explain less than half of the discrepancy, and the remainder lacks a known reason. Recorded for this sample are over a million clones; more than 75% of them occurred a single time. The ten largest account for 0.6% to 0.7% of the sample. Sequences were obtained from memory CD4+ T cells from PBMCs. The meaning of the sample's cell subset or site label: CD45RA-negative fraction. All receptors derive from a man between 18 and 29 years old in good health. Some clones in this sample may be carry-over from other donors' samples.

For the CDR3, the DNA is TGTGCCAGCAGTTTGGGGGGATGGGCCAAAAACATTCAGTACTTC. Its protein is CASSLGGWAKNIQYF. This chain connects TRBV28 to TRBJ2-4, with D possibly being TRBD2 (6 bases). From germline, CDR1 is MDHEN and CDR2 SYDVKM. CDR3 length: 15 amino acids. Trimming shortened V by 3 bases and J by 1 base, and 10 bases separated the two germline ends.

CDR3 region: CASSPGGRGSTDTQYF. DNA for the CDR3: TGCGCCAGCAGCCCCGGAGGGCGGGGTAGCACAGATACGCAGTATTTT. This sequence joins TRBV5-1 and TRBJ2-3; D is possibly TRBD2 (6 bases). Germline V gene data show CDR1 as SGHRS and CDR2 as YFSETQ. V lost 4 bases, J lost 0 bases, and 15 bases lay in between. The CDR3 covers 16 residues.

V and J are TRBV7-9 and TRBJ1-4; tentative D call: TRBD1 (6 bases). The V gene lost 6 bases and the J gene lost 5 bases, with 10 bases spanning the gap. Germline V CDR1 and CDR2: SEHNR, FQNEAQ (reference sequence). The CDR3 covers 13 residues. CDR3 nucleotide sequence: TGTGCCAGCAGACGACAGGTCAATGAAAAACTGTTTTTT. It specifies CASRRQVNEKLFF.

As for this clone: One base away lies a much larger clone, so this may be a sequencing read error. Other DNA sequences in the same sample also yield this CDR3. The chain couples TRBV7-3 to TRBJ2-5; D ambiguous. Germline values: CDR1 SGHTA, CDR2 FQGTGA. The CDR3 extends over 13 amino acids. Trimming removed 2 bases from V and 2 bases from J, with 6 bases in between. CDR3 loop: CASSLGRQETQYF. CDR3 nucleotides: TGTGCCAGCAGCTTAGGGCGGCAAGAGACCCAGTACTTC.

This clone was counted a single time. V usage is TRBV28 and J usage is TRBJ1-4; 7 nucleotides agree with TRBD1. Germline V CDR1 and CDR2: MDHEN, SYDVKM. The V and J ends lost 5 bases and 4 bases, in that order; junction bases with no gene match: 7. The CDR3 contains 15 residues. CDR3 nucleotide sequence: TGTGCCAGCAGTCCGTTGACAGGGCGTAATGAAAAACTGTTTTTT. It yields the protein CASSPLTGRNEKLFF.

The J gene is TRBJ2-3, the V gene TRBV19; no firm D call. The germline V gene encodes CDR1 LNHDA and CDR2 SQIVND (reference sequence). The V and J ends lost 3 bases and 0 bases respectively, with 7 bases between them. This CDR3 has 14 residues. This CDR3 reads CASSIAISTDTQYF. CDR3 nucleotide sequence: TGTGCCAGTAGTATTGCCATTAGCACAGATACGCAGTATTTT.

Concerning this clone itself: A much more abundant neighbour one base away suggests this may be a read error. Other DNA sequences of this sample code for an identical CDR3. The genes are TRBV5-1 and TRBJ1-1, with D perhaps matching TRBD1 (6 bases). The germline V gene has CDR1 SGHRS and CDR2 YFSETQ. The CDR3 is 14 residues long. V lost 2 bases and J 0 bases, leaving 8 bases between the germline ends. CDR3 sequence reads: CASSFDRMNTEAFF. CDR3 DNA: TGCGCCAGCAGCTTCGACAGGATGAACACTGAAGCTTTCTTT.

The rearrangement uses TRBV19 and TRBJ2-7; 13 positions agree with TRBD2. The CDR3 has 16 amino acids. Germline V CDR1 and CDR2: LNHDA, SQIVND (reference sequence). Unmatched junction bases numbered 6, after V lost 5 bases and J lost 2 bases. The CDR3 here is CASSAGTSGTTYEQYF. The CDR3 nucleotides are TGTGCCAGTAGTGCCGGGACTAGCGGGACGACCTACGAGCAGTACTTC.

The rearrangement joins TRBV4-1 to TRBJ2-5, with TRBD2 matching over 9 bases. Germline V gene sequence: CDR1 MGHRA, CDR2 YSYEKL. There are 19 residues in the CDR3. With V trimmed by 0 bases and J by 4 bases, 15 bases remained unmatched. The CDR3 bases are TGCGCCAGCAGCCAAGATACGGGCGGGAGGGCGAGAGGTGGAGAGACCCAGTACTTC. The encoded protein is CASSQDTGGRARGGETQYF.

CDR3 sequence reads: CASRKAPGYGETQYF. The CDR3 DNA follows: TGTGCCAGCAGAAAAGCTCCGGGGTATGGGGAGACCCAGTACTTC. The chain carries TRBV28 and TRBJ2-5; TRBD2 is a possible D gene (5 bases). The germline CDR1 and CDR2 sequences are MDHEN and SYDVKM. The CDR3 runs 15 residues. V was trimmed by 6 bases and J by 5 bases, leaving 19 bases between them.

This clone was counted at least ten times. The chain links TRBV6-6 to TRBJ1-6, with D maybe TRBD1 (5 bases). V lost 6 bases, J lost 7 bases, and 13 bases lay in between. The length of the CDR3 is 14 residues. CDR1 MNHNY and CDR2 SVGAGI come from the germline V gene (reference sequence). Here the CDR3 reads CASSPTAPNSPLHF. The CDR3, as DNA: TGTGCCAGCAGCCCGACAGCCCCAAATTCACCCCTCCACTTT.

This rearrangement joins TRBV5-1 to TRBJ1-6; a weak D match, TRBD1 (6 bases). This CDR3 is 14 amino acids long. Trimming left V 2 bases short and J 5 bases short, with 8 bases between. In germline, CDR1 is SGHRS, CDR2 YFSETQ. As DNA, the CDR3 is TGCGCCAGCAGCTTAGGGACACATAATTCACCCCTCCACTTT. Protein sequence: CASSLGTHNSPLHF.

This clone came up once. The J gene is TRBJ1-2, the V gene TRBV5-1; D call uncertain. The CDR3 covers 17 residues. The germline gives CDR1 SGHRS, CDR2 YFSETQ. V was trimmed by 4 bases and J by 2 bases, leaving 21 bases between them. For the CDR3, the DNA is TGCGCCAGCAGCCCTACGTCGATCATAGAAACAAACTATGGCTACACCTTC. It specifies CASSPTSIIETNYGYTF.

The table lists this clone with a count of one. The chain recombines TRBV6-6 with TRBJ2-7; D uncertain. The V gene lost 2 bases and the J gene lost 0 bases, with 11 bases spanning the gap. The CDR3 is 15 amino acids. Germline CDR1 MNHNY, CDR2 SVGAGI (reference sequence). The chain's CDR3 is CASSYTSVVSYEQYF. CDR3 coding DNA: TGTGCCAGCAGTTACACGTCGGTGGTCTCCTACGAGCAGTACTTC.

The chain joins TRBV7-7 to TRBJ2-5; either TRBD1 or TRBD2 may fit D (5 bases each). CDR3 length: 15 amino acids. Germline V lookup: CDR1 SSHAT, CDR2 FNYEAQ (reference sequence). V lost 4 bases, J lost 1 base, and 13 bases lay in between. The CDR3 is CASSSDLGPQETQYF. Here the CDR3 DNA reads TGTGCCAGCAGCTCAGACCTGGGACCCCAAGAGACCCAGTACTTC.

The chain is built from TRBV4-2 and TRBJ1-1, with D possibly TRBD1 on 5 matching bases. CDR1 LGHNA and CDR2 YNFKEQ come from the germline V gene. Trimming cost V 0 bases and J 6 bases, with 11 bases left between them. The CDR3 runs to 14 residues. In DNA form, the CDR3 reads TGTGCCAGCAGCCAAGATGTGCGGGGCCCTGAAGCTTTCTTT. Protein sequence: CASSQDVRGPEAFF.

This chain links TRBV10-2 with TRBJ1-1; the D is unclear. This CDR3 has 12 amino acids. Trimming took 6 bases from V and 8 from J, leaving 13 bases between them. Germline assignment: CDR1 WSHSY and CDR2 SAAADI. Here the CDR3 reads CASRDRAKEAFF. CDR3 nucleotide sequence: TGCGCCAGCAGAGATCGGGCGAAGGAAGCTTTCTTT.

This chain links TRBV27 with TRBJ1-1; TRBD1 matches 8 bases. V gave up 6 bases and J gave up 6 bases; unmatched junction bases: 6. Germline CDR1 and CDR2: MNHEY and SMNVEV (reference sequence). The CDR3 is made up of 13 amino acids. The CDR3 protein is CASRYRGMAEAFF. In nucleotides, the CDR3 is TGTGCCAGCAGGTACAGGGGGATGGCTGAAGCTTTCTTT.

There are a few counts of this clone. The chain employs TRBV7-8 and TRBJ2-2; no reliable D call. The CDR3 is made up of 13 amino acids. Germline V gene sequence: CDR1 SGHVS, CDR2 FQNEAQ. Trimming removed 8 bases from V and 2 bases from J, with 9 bases in between. The CDR3 sequence is CASGSVNTGELFF. CDR3 nucleotide sequence: TGTGCCAGCGGTTCAGTCAACACCGGGGAGCTGTTTTTT. The full variable domain, completed using reference TRBV7-8 and TRBJ2-2, is GAGVSQSPRYKVAKRGQDVALRCDPISGHVSLFWYQQALGQGPEFLTYFQNEAQLDKSGLPSDRFFAERPEGSVSTLKIQRTQQEDSAVYLCASGSVNTGELFFGEGSRLTVL.

This clone came up many times. The chain combines TRBV5-1 with TRBJ1-4; maybe TRBD1 (5 bases). CDR1 is SGHRS, CDR2 YFSETQ, per germline. The CDR3 contains 17 residues. Trimming cost V 4 bases and J 5 bases, with 21 bases left between them. CDR3 region: CASSLGVWEGSNEKLFF. In DNA, the CDR3 is TGCGCCAGCAGCCTCGGAGTTTGGGAGGGGAGCAATGAAAAACTGTTTTTT.

This clone has ten or more counts. The junction shows a germline mismatch at one end, possibly a read error. The chain recombines TRBV7-2 with TRBJ2-3; no clear D gene. Germline V lookup: CDR1 SGHTA, CDR2 FQGNSA. There are 14 residues in the CDR3. In DNA, the CDR3 is TGTGCCAGCAGCTTAGAGGTGGGCGCAGATAAGCAGTATTTT. It encodes CASSLEVGADKQYF.

This chain connects TRBV6-5 to TRBJ2-1; D remains ambiguous. Germline loops: CDR1 MNHEY, CDR2 SVGAGI. This CDR3 has 15 residues. Trimming pared 5 bases from V and 7 bases from J, leaving 18 bases between. The CDR3 reads CASSPSLTQSNEQFF. In DNA form, the CDR3 reads TGTGCCAGCAGTCCCTCCCTTACTCAATCAAATGAGCAGTTCTTC.

This clone was observed once. J is TRBJ2-7 and V is TRBV4-3; TRBD2 is a possible D gene (6 bases). The CDR3 spans 14 residues. Germline V CDR1 and CDR2: LGHNA, YSLEER. Between the trimmed V and J ends, which lost 8 bases and 0 bases, there was a span of 14 bases. This CDR3 reads CASGRDRDSYEQYF. CDR3 in DNA: TGCGCCAGCGGGCGGGACCGCGACTCCTACGAGCAGTACTTC.

The chain uses TRBV10-3 and TRBJ1-4; a weak D match, TRBD1 (6 bases). V shed 4 bases and J shed 3 bases, with 9 bases lying between them. Germline CDR1 is ENHRY and CDR2 is SYGVKD. This CDR3 has 14 residues. As DNA, the CDR3 is TGTGCCATCAGTGCACAGGGTGCTAATGAAAAACTGTTTTTT. Translating gives CAISAQGANEKLFF.

Remarks on this clone: This could be a read error, since a much larger clone is one nucleotide away. The V call is TRBV6-4, the J call TRBJ1-1; D gene uncertain. Deletions cut 5 bases from V and 1 base from J, with 8 bases between. From germline, CDR1 is MRHNA and CDR2 SNTAGT. This CDR3 has 13 residues. The CDR3 DNA reads as TGTGCCAGCAGTCTCACCTCGAACACTGAAGCTTTCTTT. This gives the protein CASSLTSNTEAFF.